Below, one TCR beta chain is given with its context. Its antigen is not identified. Sequencing ends 3 residues short of the CDR3 end; the germline J gene provides the rest. All participants had a single incident cervical HPV16 infection, and prevalent HPV16 infections were excluded. The source of the sample is a study of T cells in women clearing cervical HPV infection. Background on the study: Cases' blood sampling followed lesion detection by median approximately 150 days (90 to 200). Only a few women had HLA typing results available.

General study findings and limits: Timing of associations relative to infection is unclear; T-cell subsets were not isolated.

TCRdb keeps only in-frame clones here, not all; method: immunoSEQ multiplex PCR. In total, the table holds about 32,000 clones. Germline assignment: CDR1 SNHLY and CDR2 FYNNEI. This CDR3 has 13 residues. V was cut by 4 bases and J by 1 base, with 6 bases left in between. Sequencing was done on a sample of blood buffy coat. The V and J genes are TRBV2 and TRBJ2-3; D call uncertain. The TCR comes from a woman aged 18-70 years with a cervical HPV16 infection that either progressed to CIN3+ or cleared (not recorded which). The part of the CDR3 DNA that was read is TGTGCCAGCAGTGCCCAGGGCACAGATACG. Translation: CASSAQGTDT. The CDR3 in full is CASSAQGTDTQYF.